The rows below give T cell receptor beta chains drawn from one sample of a study of blood T cell repertoires in COVID-19. Sequenced by immunoSEQ multiplex PCR; TCRdb stores in-frame clones only, minus some. Of approximately 150,000 clones listed, roughly 89% are singletons. Sequenced material: peripheral blood. The receptors derive from a human donor in a cohort sampled during active COVID-19. Both conserved end residues are part of each CDR3. D genes are given only for firm matches. A clone size is listed for some rows: how often the clone was seen (once, few, many), or a class if it is expanded.

clone_size j_call d_call v_call cdr3_aa cdr3_nt
- TRBJ1-5 TRBD1 TRBV27 CASSLWDRDVQPQHF TGTGCCAGCAGTTTATGGGACAGGGATGTTCAGCCCCAGCATTTT
- TRBJ2-1 TRBD2 TRBV11-3 CASGRGGPDEQFF TGTGCCAGCGGGCGGGGGGGCCCCGATGAGCAGTTCTTC
- TRBJ2-3 - TRBV6-6 CASSSLADSTDTQYF TGTGCCAGCAGTTCTCTAGCAGATAGCACAGATACGCAGTATTTT
once TRBJ2-5 TRBD2 TRBV2 CASSEDSGLAWETQYF TGTGCCAGCAGTGAAGATTCAGGACTAGCCTGGGAGACCCAGTACTTC
- TRBJ2-7 TRBD2 TRBV2 CASSPGLGPLEQYF TGTGCCAGCAGTCCGGGACTAGGACCCCTTGAGCAGTACTTC
- TRBJ1-6 TRBD1 TRBV30 CAWRGQGRNSPLHF TGTGCCTGGAGGGGACAGGGACGGAATTCACCCCTCCACTTT
- TRBJ2-5 TRBD1 TRBV2 CASSGGQGKETQYF TGTGCCAGCAGTGGGGGACAGGGGAAAGAGACCCAGTACTTC
- TRBJ1-4 - TRBV14 CASSQPGFATNEKLFF TGTGCCAGCAGCCAGCCGGGTTTTGCAACTAATGAAAAACTGTTTTTT
- TRBJ1-3 - TRBV3-1/TRBV3-2 CASSQRLETNSGNTIYF TGTGCCAGCAGCCAACGACTGGAAACCAACTCTGGAAACACCATATATTTT
once TRBJ1-1 - TRBV19 CASSIGGGNTEAFF TGTGCCAGTAGTATAGGGGGCGGGAACACTGAAGCTTTCTTT
- TRBJ1-2 TRBD1 TRBV2 CASGTAPVSYGYTF TGTGCCAGCGGGACAGCTCCGGTGAGCTATGGCTACACCTTC
- TRBJ2-3 - TRBV4-2 CASSQQSSDYTDTQYF TGTGCCAGCAGCCAACAGTCTTCCGATTACACAGATACGCAGTATTTT
- TRBJ2-6 - TRBV19 CASSMRGVLNSGANVLTF TGTGCCAGTAGTATGCGGGGAGTCCTTAACTCTGGGGCCAACGTCCTGACTTTC
- TRBJ1-2 - TRBV7-9 CASTPYQGGYTF TGTGCCAGCACCCCGTACCAGGGGGGCTACACCTTC
- TRBJ2-7 - TRBV19 CASSISPSYEQYF TGTGCCAGTAGTATTAGTCCGTCGTACGAGCAGTACTTC
- TRBJ2-5 TRBD2 TRBV7-3 CASSPGGLAGASAQYF TGTGCCAGCAGCCCGGGGGGACTAGCGGGAGCATCGGCCCAGTACTTC
- TRBJ1-3 - TRBV7-2 CASSLNPGLSGNTIYF TGTGCCAGCAGCTTAAACCCAGGCCTCTCTGGAAACACCATATATTTT
- TRBJ2-5 TRBD2 TRBV27 CASSLSPPGLATETQYF TGTGCCAGCAGTTTATCCCCCCCGGGACTAGCGACTGAGACCCAGTACTTC
- TRBJ2-7 TRBD2 TRBV4-1 CASSQVTSGGPSYEQYF TGCGCCAGCAGCCAAGTCACTAGCGGGGGGCCTAGCTACGAGCAGTACTTC
- TRBJ2-3 TRBD2 TRBV3-1/TRBV3-2 CASSPRTSGGRTDTQYF TGTGCCAGCAGCCCTCGGACTAGCGGGGGTAGGACAGATACGCAGTATTTT
- TRBJ1-1 - TRBV2 CASRGLANTEAFF TGTGCCAGCAGGGGACTGGCGAACACTGAAGCTTTCTTT
- TRBJ2-5 TRBD1 TRBV7-9 CASSRTGDGTQYF TGTGCCAGCAGCAGGACAGGGGACGGGACCCAGTACTTC
- TRBJ1-2 - TRBV6-1 CASSEGAAANYGYTF TGTGCCAGCAGTGAGGGGGCAGCAGCTAACTATGGCTACACCTTC
- TRBJ1-1 - TRBV5-1 CASTPESRGFRTEAFF TGCGCCAGCACTCCCGAATCACGAGGGTTTCGGACTGAAGCTTTCTTT
- TRBJ2-1 TRBD2 TRBV24-1 CATSLAGGPYEQFF TGTGCCACCAGCCTAGCGGGAGGGCCTTATGAGCAGTTCTTC
- TRBJ2-7 - TRBV7-3 CASSLDWGRQYF TGTGCCAGCAGCTTAGACTGGGGGCGGCAGTACTTC
- TRBJ2-5 - TRBV30 CAWSVGRETQYF TGTGCCTGGAGTGTTGGCAGAGAGACCCAGTACTTC
- TRBJ2-5 - TRBV29-1 CSVDITSLETQYF TGCAGCGTTGATATTACTAGCTTGGAGACCCAGTACTTC